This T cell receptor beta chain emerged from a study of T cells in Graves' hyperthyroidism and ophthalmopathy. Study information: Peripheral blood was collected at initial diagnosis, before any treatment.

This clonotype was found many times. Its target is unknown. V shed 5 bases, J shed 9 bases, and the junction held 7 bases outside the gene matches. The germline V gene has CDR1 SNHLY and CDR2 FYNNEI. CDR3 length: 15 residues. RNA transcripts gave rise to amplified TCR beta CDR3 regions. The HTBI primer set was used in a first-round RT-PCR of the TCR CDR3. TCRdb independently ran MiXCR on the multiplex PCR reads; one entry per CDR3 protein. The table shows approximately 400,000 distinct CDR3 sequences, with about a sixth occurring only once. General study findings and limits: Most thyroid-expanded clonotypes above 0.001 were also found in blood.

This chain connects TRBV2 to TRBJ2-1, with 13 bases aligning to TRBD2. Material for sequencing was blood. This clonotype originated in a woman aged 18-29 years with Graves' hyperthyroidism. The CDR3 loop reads CASSKLAGGSGEQFF. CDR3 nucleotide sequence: TGTGCCAGCAGTAAACTAGCGGGAGGGTCGGGTGAGCAGTTCTTC.